This T cell receptor (beta chain) stems from a study of tumor-infiltrating lymphocytes in primary liver carcinoma. Study details: Tumors were stage T1-T3 N0M0, about 4 to 10 cm across. Overall study findings and caveats: Only about 7-24% of top clones showed up in all five tumor regions.

Germline assignment: CDR1 SQVTM and CDR2 ANQGSEA. This CDR3 comprises 14 residues. Co-extraction of RNA and DNA was performed on about 18-30 mg of unsorted bulk tissue. Chronic HBV infection, which was untreated, was present in the patients. Every tumor sample analyzed contained over 80% viable tumor cells. With around 500 ng total RNA as template and a constant-region primer, TCR beta cDNA was made. Researchers made the TCR beta libraries by running three nested multiplex PCR rounds with slightly modified ARM-PCR. TRBV1-TRBV30 forward primers paired with a C-beta reverse primer drove the first two PCR rounds, roughly 9 cycles each. MiXCR, run by TCRdb on the multiplex PCR reads, gives a single entry per CDR3 protein. This table holds roughly 80,000 distinct CDR3 sequences, over 60% found once. As for this clonotype: Antigen: not known. One end of the junction varies from germline; a read error may be responsible.

This sequence joins TRBV29-1 and TRBJ1-1; D may be TRBD1 (5 bases). The receptor was derived from a man aged 35-49 years with primary liver carcinoma and hepatitis B virus infection. Input material: liver tumor tissue from sampling region 1. Subset defined: tumor region T1, superior pole. This CDR3 reads CSVLPGGLGTEALF. For the CDR3, the DNA is TGCAGCGTCCTCCCGGGGGGACTGGGCACTGAAGCTCTCTTT.